This T cell receptor beta chain is drawn from a study of blood T cell repertoires in COVID-19. Cohorts were determined from participant-reported clinical history. Exposed enrollees encountered a COVID-19 case at some point within 2 weeks before study entry. Per the study methods: Scientists estimated how many nucleated cells there were by amplifying reference gene primers. Generated by immunoSEQ multiplex PCR, the TCRdb table keeps only in-frame clones and is missing some. V, J and clone size derive from that table, while D and trimming were established from the DNA sequence. The sample lists approximately 200,000 clones, 88% occurring once. The CDR3 loop spans 16 amino acids. J was trimmed by 3 bases and V by 6 bases; bases with no gene match: 8. CDR1 is ENHRY, CDR2 SYGVKD, per germline.

The receptor was isolated from a woman aged 25 to 39 who had been exposed to COVID-19. The chain recombines TRBV10-3 with TRBJ2-7, with TRBD2 matching over 13 bases. Sequencing used PBMCs or T cells enriched from blood (not recorded which). As DNA, the CDR3 is TGTGCCATCAGCGGACTAGCGGGGGCCCGGGGCTACGAGCAGTACTTC. Protein: CAISGLAGARGYEQYF.